A single sample gave rise to the 27 T cell receptor beta chains below, sequenced in a study of immune cell composition in non-small cell lung cancer. Libraries were prepared by immunoSEQ multiplex PCR; TCRdb keeps only in-frame clonotypes and omits some of them. Here the sample spans about 11,000 clones, approximately 60% being singletons. Sample: lung tumor tissue. The source is a human donor with non-small cell lung cancer.

The chain links TRBV11-2 to TRBJ1-3; D not certain. Germline lookup yields CDR1 SGHAT and CDR2 FQNNGV. This CDR3 comprises 16 residues. V shed 7 bases and J shed 0 bases, with 16 bases lying between them. In DNA, the CDR3 is TGTGCCAGCACCACGAACTACGGTAACTCTGGAAACACCATATATTTT. Translation gives CASTTNYGNSGNTIYF.

The chain recombines TRBV7-9 with TRBJ2-1, with 7 bases identical to TRBD2. The germline V gene encodes CDR1 SEHNR and CDR2 FQNEAQ (reference sequence). Trimming took 5 bases from V and 11 from J; bases not matched to a gene: 9. The length of the CDR3 is 13 residues. CDR3 DNA sequence: TGTGCCAGCAGCCCAGAAGGACTAGGGAAGCAGTTCTTC. This encodes CASSPEGLGKQFF.

This CDR3 is CASRRLADSYEQYF. The CDR3, as DNA: TGTGCCAGCAGGCGACTAGCGGACTCCTACGAGCAGTACTTC. V and J are TRBV2 and TRBJ2-7; 9 bases match TRBD2. Germline V gene data show CDR1 as SNHLY and CDR2 as FYNNEI. V dropped 6 bases and J dropped 0; count of bases not matched to a gene: 3. The CDR3 loop spans 14 amino acids.

V is TRBV7-9 and J is TRBJ1-2; the match to TRBD1 covers 8 bases. Germline values: CDR1 SEHNR, CDR2 FQNEAQ (reference sequence). The CDR3 length is 13 residues. V was pared by 3 bases and J by 6 bases, with 3 bases of the junction left unmatched. The CDR3 reads CASSLAGGDGYTF. The CDR3 DNA follows: TGTGCCAGCAGCTTGGCAGGGGGCGATGGCTACACCTTC.

The J gene is TRBJ2-2, the V gene TRBV6-6; a possible D gene is TRBD2 (6 bases). CDR1 MNHNY and CDR2 SVGAGI come from the germline V gene (reference sequence). V lost 6 bases and J 9 bases, leaving 17 bases between the germline ends. The CDR3 contains 14 residues. CDR3 amino acids: CASRDKGLDRELFF. CDR3 DNA: TGTGCCAGCAGAGATAAGGGACTCGATCGGGAGCTGTTTTTT.

The chain employs TRBV7-3 and TRBJ2-1, with 10 nucleotides matching TRBD1. The CDR3 extends over 15 amino acids. The germline V gene has CDR1 SGHTA and CDR2 FQGTGA. V trimming: 4 bases; J trimming: 4 bases; junction bases outside the gene matches: 4. CDR3 region: CASSSGTGVYNEQFF. Here the CDR3 DNA reads TGTGCCAGCAGCTCCGGGACAGGGGTTTACAATGAGCAGTTCTTC.

This clone was detected a few times. The chain couples TRBV28 to TRBJ1-4; 7 bases map to TRBD1. J lost 0 bases, V lost 9 bases, and 10 bases had no gene match. Looked up from germline, CDR1 is MDHEN and CDR2 is SYDVKM. The length of the CDR3 is 16 residues. The CDR3 DNA reads as TGTGCCAGTTCACTCGAGGGGGCGTCAACTAATGAAAAACTGTTTTTT. This sequence encodes CASSLEGASTNEKLFF.

The rearrangement uses TRBV6-5 and TRBJ1-1; 11 bases align to TRBD1. The V segment lost 2 bases and the J segment 11 bases; nucleotides outside the gene matches: 4. This CDR3 has 13 amino acids. Germline lookup yields CDR1 MNHEY and CDR2 SVGAGI. This CDR3 reads CASSYHGQGAAFF. The CDR3 coding sequence is TGTGCCAGCAGTTACCATGGACAGGGGGCGGCTTTCTTT.

This chain links TRBV5-1 with TRBJ1-1; D ambiguous. Between the trimmed V and J ends, which lost 1 base and 1 base, there was a span of 8 bases. This CDR3 comprises 14 residues. Looked up from germline, CDR1 is SGHRS and CDR2 is YFSETQ. The CDR3 loop reads CASSLQAANTEAFF. In nucleotides, the CDR3 is TGCGCCAGCAGCTTGCAGGCAGCGAACACTGAAGCTTTCTTT.

This sequence joins TRBV16 and TRBJ2-7, with 14 bases lining up with TRBD2. From germline, CDR1 is KGHSY and CDR2 FQNENV. CDR3 length: 16 amino acids. V shed 4 bases and J 2 bases; nucleotides not matched to a gene: 4. CDR3 residues: CASSPGTSGRAYEQYF. CDR3 DNA sequence: TGTGCCAGCAGCCCAGGGACTAGCGGGAGAGCCTACGAGCAGTACTTC.

Sample share makes this clone medium-sized. The gene calls are TRBV7-3 and TRBJ2-5; 9 nucleotides agree with TRBD2. Germline CDR1 and CDR2: SGHTA and FQGTGA. The CDR3 covers 15 residues. V shed 4 bases and J 4 bases; nucleotides not matched to a gene: 7. Written as DNA, the CDR3 is TGTGCCAGCAGCTCCACGGGAGCGGGAGGAGAGACCCAGTACTTC. It specifies CASSSTGAGGETQYF.

The rearrangement joins TRBV19 to TRBJ1-1; no firm D call. Germline values: CDR1 LNHDA, CDR2 SQIVND (reference sequence). Trimming shortened V by 4 bases and J by 5 bases, and 11 bases separated the two germline ends. CDR3 length: 13 amino acids. Written as DNA, the CDR3 is TGTGCCAGTAGTACCCTATCTCGAACTGAAGCTTTCTTT. This gives the protein CASSTLSRTEAFF. Filled out from reference TRBV19 and TRBJ1-1, the complete variable domain reads DGGITQSPKYLFRKEGQNVTLSCEQNLNHDAMYWYRQDPGQGLRLIYYSQIVNDFQKGDIAEGYSVSREKKESFPLTVTSAQKNPTAFYLCASSTLSRTEAFFGQGTRLTVV.

This clone was recorded a few times. The V and J genes are TRBV16 and TRBJ1-5; D gene ambiguous. CDR1 is KGHSY, CDR2 FQNENV, per germline. The CDR3 is 16 amino acids. With 0 bases removed from V and 4 bases from J, the gap between germline ends came to 13 bases. For the CDR3, the DNA is TGTGCCAGCAGCCAATCCGAGGTGCAGTTAAATCAGCCCCAGCATTTT. Translation gives CASSQSEVQLNQPQHF.

This clone was observed a handful of times. The chain joins TRBV7-9 to TRBJ2-1; 11 bases line up with TRBD2. The germline gives CDR1 SEHNR, CDR2 FQNEAQ (reference sequence). The V gene end was trimmed by 5 bases and the J gene end by 5 bases; junction bases not matched to a gene: 2. This CDR3 has 14 residues. CDR3 coding DNA: TGTGCCAGCAGCCCGGGACTAGCGGACAATGAGCAGTTCTTC. Protein: CASSPGLADNEQFF.

This chain links TRBV28 with TRBJ2-7; a weak D match, TRBD1 (6 bases). CDR3 length equals 15 residues. The germline CDR1 and CDR2 sequences are MDHEN and SYDVKM. V was cut by 5 bases and J by 8 bases, with 22 bases left in between. CDR3: CASSPASRTVHKQYF. CDR3 nucleotide sequence: TGTGCCAGCAGTCCCGCATCTAGGACAGTCCACAAGCAGTACTTC.

V is TRBV5-1 and J is TRBJ2-3; TRBD2 matches at 8 bases. V dropped 1 base and J dropped 2; count of bases not matched to a gene: 9. Germline V CDR1 and CDR2: SGHRS, YFSETQ. The CDR3 runs 17 residues. Here the CDR3 reads CASSLRLSSGLTDTQYF. The CDR3 nucleotides are TGCGCCAGCAGCTTGCGTCTCTCTAGCGGGCTCACAGATACGCAGTATTTT.

In its sample, this clone was seen once. V usage is TRBV30 and J usage is TRBJ2-2, with 8 nucleotides matching TRBD2. V was pared by 1 base and J by 7 bases, with 11 bases of the junction left unmatched. Germline CDR1 and CDR2: GTSNPN and SVGIG (reference sequence). The CDR3 is 16 residues long. The CDR3 DNA is TGTGCCTGGAGTGCGGGGGAAGGCAGCGGGGGCGGGGAGCTGTTTTTT. Translated: CAWSAGEGSGGGELFF.

The chain couples TRBV28 to TRBJ1-2, with D unresolved. The germline V gene has CDR1 MDHEN and CDR2 SYDVKM. There are 16 residues in the CDR3. Trimming stripped 5 bases from V and 0 bases from J, with 16 bases between. CDR3 in amino acids: CASSLGPLTSNYGYTF. The CDR3 region has the DNA TGTGCCAGCAGTCTAGGTCCCCTAACTTCTAACTATGGCTACACCTTC.

This clone is a singleton in its sample. V and J are TRBV27 and TRBJ2-5, with 7 bases that match TRBD2. V trimming: 5 bases; J trimming: 5 bases; junction bases outside the gene matches: 20. Germline V gene lookup returns CDR1 MNHEY and CDR2 SMNVEV (reference sequence). The CDR3 has 18 amino acids. DNA for the CDR3: TGTGCCAGCAGTCTTAGCCGCCCCCTCGCGGGAGTTTTTGAGACCCAGTACTTC. The encoded protein is CASSLSRPLAGVFETQYF.

V and J are TRBV7-7 and TRBJ2-5, with a possible D match to TRBD2 (6 bases). The CDR3 is made up of 16 amino acids. V dropped 6 bases and J dropped 1 base, with 18 bases sitting between them. The germline CDR1 and CDR2 sequences are SSHAT and FNYEAQ (reference sequence). The CDR3 protein is CASRARVADLQETQYF. CDR3 sequence (DNA): TGTGCCAGCAGGGCGCGGGTAGCGGACCTCCAAGAGACCCAGTACTTC.

The chain employs TRBV11-2 and TRBJ2-5; 7 bases are shared with TRBD1. This CDR3 has 15 amino acids. V shed 5 bases, J shed 1 base, and the junction held 7 bases outside the gene matches. Germline assignment: CDR1 SGHAT and CDR2 FQNNGV. This CDR3 reads CASSLLRGRQETQYF. Here the CDR3 DNA reads TGTGCCAGCAGCCTACTAAGGGGGCGCCAAGAGACCCAGTACTTC.

This chain links TRBV19 with TRBJ1-4, with TRBD1 matching 9 bases. The CDR3 runs 14 residues. J lost 6 bases, V lost 8 bases, and 7 bases had no gene match. Germline values: CDR1 LNHDA, CDR2 SQIVND (reference sequence). The CDR3 sequence: CASSDGDRDEKLFF. The CDR3, as DNA: TGTGCCAGTTCCGATGGGGACAGGGATGAAAAACTGTTTTTT. The complete variable domain, with remaining parts taken from reference TRBV19 and TRBJ1-4, reads DGGITQSPKYLFRKEGQNVTLSCEQNLNHDAMYWYRQDPGQGLRLIYYSQIVNDFQKGDIAEGYSVSREKKESFPLTVTSAQKNPTAFYLCASSDGDRDEKLFFGSGTQLSVL.

This chain links TRBV9 with TRBJ1-4, with a possible D match to TRBD1 (6 bases). Per germline, CDR1 SGDLS and CDR2 YYNGEE. The CDR3 has 15 residues. The V gene lost 0 bases and the J gene lost 7 bases, with 13 bases spanning the gap. In nucleotides, the CDR3 is TGTGCCAGCAGCGTAGCTACAGGGTTGGGTGAAAAACTGTTTTTT. Protein product: CASSVATGLGEKLFF.

The chain combines TRBV5-6 with TRBJ2-7; the D is unclear. The CDR3 runs 15 residues. Trimming removed 0 bases from V and 3 bases from J, with 13 bases in between. The germline gives CDR1 SGHDT, CDR2 YYEEEE. In DNA form, the CDR3 reads TGTGCCAGCAGCTTGGATCCCGGGTTACGCTACGAGCAGTACTTC. It encodes CASSLDPGLRYEQYF. Looking up the rest from reference TRBV5-6 and TRBJ2-7 gives the full variable domain: DAGVTQSPTHLIKTRGQQVTLRCSPKSGHDTVSWYQQALGQGPQFIFQYYEEEERQRGNFPDRFSGHQFPNYSSELNVNALLLGDSALYLCASSLDPGLRYEQYFGPGTRLTVT.

The chain carries TRBV5-1 and TRBJ2-1; D is uncertain. In germline, CDR1 is SGHRS, CDR2 YFSETQ. The CDR3 contains 13 residues. V lost 0 bases and J lost 7, with 8 bases in between. The chain's CDR3 is CASSLGAPNEQFF. The CDR3 DNA is TGCGCCAGCAGCTTGGGAGCGCCGAATGAGCAGTTCTTC.

This clone was recorded a few times. This chain connects TRBV5-5 to TRBJ2-5, with D maybe TRBD1 (6 bases). This CDR3 contains 16 residues. The germline V gene has CDR1 SGHKS and CDR2 YYEKEE (reference sequence). The V end was cut by 4 bases, the J end by 2 bases, with 18 bases between. In DNA, the CDR3 is TGTGCCAGCAGCGGCACAGGGAGCTCCCTGCAAGAGACCCAGTACTTC. This codes for CASSGTGSSLQETQYF.

The chain employs TRBV11-2 and TRBJ2-7; D uncertain. The CDR3 is 14 amino acids. Germline V gives CDR1 SGHAT, CDR2 FQNNGV. The V and J ends lost 0 bases and 0 bases respectively, with 6 bases between them. CDR3 bases: TGTGCCAGCAGCTTAGAAGCGTTCTCCTACGAGCAGTACTTC. Protein sequence: CASSLEAFSYEQYF.